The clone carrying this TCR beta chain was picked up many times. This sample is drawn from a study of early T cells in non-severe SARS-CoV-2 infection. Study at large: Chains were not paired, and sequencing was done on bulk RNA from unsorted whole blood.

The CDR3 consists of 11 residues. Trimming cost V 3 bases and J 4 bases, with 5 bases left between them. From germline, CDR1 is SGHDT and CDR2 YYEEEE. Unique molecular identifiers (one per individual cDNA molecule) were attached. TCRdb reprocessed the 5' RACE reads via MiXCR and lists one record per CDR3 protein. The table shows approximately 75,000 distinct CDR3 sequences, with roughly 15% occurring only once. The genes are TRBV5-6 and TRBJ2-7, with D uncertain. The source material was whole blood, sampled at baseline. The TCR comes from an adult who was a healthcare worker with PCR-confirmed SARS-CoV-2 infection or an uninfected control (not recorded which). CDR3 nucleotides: TGTGCCAGCAGCTACGGATACGAGCAGTACTTC. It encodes CASSYGYEQYF.